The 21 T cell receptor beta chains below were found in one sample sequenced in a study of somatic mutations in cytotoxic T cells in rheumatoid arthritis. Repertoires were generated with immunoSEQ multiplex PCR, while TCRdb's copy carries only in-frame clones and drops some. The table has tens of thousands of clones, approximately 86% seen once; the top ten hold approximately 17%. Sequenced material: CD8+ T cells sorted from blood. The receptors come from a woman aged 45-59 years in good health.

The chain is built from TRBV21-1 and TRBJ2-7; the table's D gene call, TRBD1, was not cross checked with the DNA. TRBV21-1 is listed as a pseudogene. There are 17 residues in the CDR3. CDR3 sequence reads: CASSKEARAGGSYEQYF. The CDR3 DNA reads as TGTGCCAGCAGCAAAGAGGCCCGGGCAGGGGGCTCCTACGAGCAGTACTTC.

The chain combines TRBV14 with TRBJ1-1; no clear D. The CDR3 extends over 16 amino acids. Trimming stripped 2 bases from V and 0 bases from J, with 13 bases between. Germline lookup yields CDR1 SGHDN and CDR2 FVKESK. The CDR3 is CASSQSGQYLNTEAFF. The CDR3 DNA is TGTGCCAGCAGCCAATCTGGCCAATACCTGAACACTGAAGCTTTCTTT.

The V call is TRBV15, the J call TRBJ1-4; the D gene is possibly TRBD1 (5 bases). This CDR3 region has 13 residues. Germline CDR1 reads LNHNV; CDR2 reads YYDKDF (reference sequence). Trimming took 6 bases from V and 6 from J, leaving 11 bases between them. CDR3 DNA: TGTGCCACCAGTGGCAGGGTCCATGAAAAACTGTTTTTT. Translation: CATSGRVHEKLFF.

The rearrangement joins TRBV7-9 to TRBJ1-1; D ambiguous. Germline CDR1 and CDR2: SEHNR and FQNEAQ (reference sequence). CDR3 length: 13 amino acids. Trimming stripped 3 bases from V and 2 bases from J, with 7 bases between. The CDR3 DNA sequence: TGTGCCAGCAGCTTGGCCATAAACACTGAAGCTTTCTTT. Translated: CASSLAINTEAFF.

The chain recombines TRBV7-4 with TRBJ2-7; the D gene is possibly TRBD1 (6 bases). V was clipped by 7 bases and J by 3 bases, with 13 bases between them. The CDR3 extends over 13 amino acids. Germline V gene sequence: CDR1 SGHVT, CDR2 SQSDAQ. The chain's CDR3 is CASTSRGHYEQYV. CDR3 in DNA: TGTGCCAGCACCTCCAGGGGACACTACGAGCAGTACGTC.

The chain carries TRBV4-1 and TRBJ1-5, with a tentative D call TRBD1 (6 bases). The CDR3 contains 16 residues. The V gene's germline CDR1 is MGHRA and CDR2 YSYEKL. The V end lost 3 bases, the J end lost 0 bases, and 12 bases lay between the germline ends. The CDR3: CASSQSTGLSNQPQHF. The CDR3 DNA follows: TGCGCCAGCAGCCAGTCGACAGGTCTTAGCAATCAGCCCCAGCATTTT.

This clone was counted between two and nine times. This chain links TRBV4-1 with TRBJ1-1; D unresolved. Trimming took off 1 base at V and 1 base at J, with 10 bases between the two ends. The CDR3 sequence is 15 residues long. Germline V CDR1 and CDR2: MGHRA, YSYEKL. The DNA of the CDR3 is TGCGCCAGCAGCCAAGGCCGGGTGGGGAACACTGAAGCTTTCTTT. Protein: CASSQGRVGNTEAFF.

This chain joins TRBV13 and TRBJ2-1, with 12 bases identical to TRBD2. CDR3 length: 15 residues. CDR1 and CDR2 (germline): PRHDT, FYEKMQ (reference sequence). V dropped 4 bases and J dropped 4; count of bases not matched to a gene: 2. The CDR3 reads CASSSGLAGYNEQFF. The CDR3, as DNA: TGTGCCAGCAGCTCTGGACTAGCGGGGTACAATGAGCAGTTCTTC.

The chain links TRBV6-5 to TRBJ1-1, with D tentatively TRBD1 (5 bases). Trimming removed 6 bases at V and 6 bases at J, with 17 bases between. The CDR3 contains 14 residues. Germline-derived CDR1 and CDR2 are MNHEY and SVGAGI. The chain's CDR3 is CASSPLLTDAEAFF. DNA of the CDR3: TGTGCCAGCAGCCCCCTTTTGACAGACGCTGAAGCTTTCTTT.

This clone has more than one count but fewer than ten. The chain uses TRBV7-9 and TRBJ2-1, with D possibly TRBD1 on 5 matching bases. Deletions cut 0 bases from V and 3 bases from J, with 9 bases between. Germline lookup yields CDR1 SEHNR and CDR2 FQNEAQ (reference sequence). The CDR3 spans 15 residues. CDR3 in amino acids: CASSLAQGIYNEQFF. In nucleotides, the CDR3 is TGTGCCAGCAGCTTAGCGCAGGGCATCTACAATGAGCAGTTCTTC.

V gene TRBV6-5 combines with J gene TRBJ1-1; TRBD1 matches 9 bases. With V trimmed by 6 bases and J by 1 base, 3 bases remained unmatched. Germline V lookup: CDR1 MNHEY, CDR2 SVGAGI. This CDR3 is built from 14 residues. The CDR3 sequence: CASSVGQGNTEAFF. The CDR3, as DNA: TGTGCCAGCAGCGTGGGACAGGGGAACACTGAAGCTTTCTTT.

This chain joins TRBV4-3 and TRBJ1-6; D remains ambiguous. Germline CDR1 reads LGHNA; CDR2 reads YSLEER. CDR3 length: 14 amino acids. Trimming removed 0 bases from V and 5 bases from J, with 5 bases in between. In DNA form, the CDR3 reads TGCGCCAGCAGCCAAGATTCCAATAATTCACCCCTCCACTTT. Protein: CASSQDSNNSPLHF.

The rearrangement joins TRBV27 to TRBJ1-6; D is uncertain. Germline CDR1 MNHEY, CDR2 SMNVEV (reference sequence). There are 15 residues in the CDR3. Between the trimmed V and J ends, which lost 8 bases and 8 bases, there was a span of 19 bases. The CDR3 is CASAMTGVGDSPLHF. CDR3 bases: TGTGCCAGCGCTATGACGGGAGTGGGCGATTCACCCCTCCACTTT.

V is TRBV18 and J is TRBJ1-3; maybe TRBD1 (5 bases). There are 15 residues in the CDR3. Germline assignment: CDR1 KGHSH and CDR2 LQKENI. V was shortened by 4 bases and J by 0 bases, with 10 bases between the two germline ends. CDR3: CASSLRDSSGNTIYF. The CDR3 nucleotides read TGTGCCAGCTCACTCAGGGATTCCTCTGGAAACACCATATATTTT.

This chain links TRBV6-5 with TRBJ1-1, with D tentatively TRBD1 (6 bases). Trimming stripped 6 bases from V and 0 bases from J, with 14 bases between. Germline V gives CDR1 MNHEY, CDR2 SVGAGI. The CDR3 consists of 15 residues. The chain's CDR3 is CASSLSGTMNTEAFF. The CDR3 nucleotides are TGTGCCAGCAGCCTATCCGGGACAATGAACACTGAAGCTTTCTTT.

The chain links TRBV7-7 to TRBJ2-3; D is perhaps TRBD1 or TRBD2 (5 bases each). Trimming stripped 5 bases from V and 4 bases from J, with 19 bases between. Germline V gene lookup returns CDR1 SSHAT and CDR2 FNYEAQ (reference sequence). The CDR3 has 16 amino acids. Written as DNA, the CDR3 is TGTGCCAGCAGCCCAGGGACCATCTTGTCCCCAGATACGCAGTATTTT. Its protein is CASSPGTILSPDTQYF.

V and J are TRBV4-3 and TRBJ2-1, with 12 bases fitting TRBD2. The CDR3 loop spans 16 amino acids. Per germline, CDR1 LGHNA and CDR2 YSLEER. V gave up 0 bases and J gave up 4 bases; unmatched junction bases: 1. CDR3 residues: CASSQDGLAGYNEQFF. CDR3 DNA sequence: TGCGCCAGCAGCCAAGATGGACTAGCGGGATACAATGAGCAGTTCTTC.

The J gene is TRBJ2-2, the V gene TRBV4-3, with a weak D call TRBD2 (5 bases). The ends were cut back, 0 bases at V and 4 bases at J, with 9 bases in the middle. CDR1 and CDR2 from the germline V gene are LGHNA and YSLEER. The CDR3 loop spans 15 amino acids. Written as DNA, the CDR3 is TGCGCCAGCAGCCAAGATTGGAGGATCACCGGGGAGCTGTTTTTT. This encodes CASSQDWRITGELFF.

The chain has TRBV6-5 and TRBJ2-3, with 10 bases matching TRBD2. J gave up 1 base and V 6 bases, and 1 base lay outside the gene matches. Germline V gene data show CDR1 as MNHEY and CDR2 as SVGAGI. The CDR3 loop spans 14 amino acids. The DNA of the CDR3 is TGTGCCAGCAGCACTAGCGGGGGCACAGATACGCAGTATTTT. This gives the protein CASSTSGGTDTQYF.

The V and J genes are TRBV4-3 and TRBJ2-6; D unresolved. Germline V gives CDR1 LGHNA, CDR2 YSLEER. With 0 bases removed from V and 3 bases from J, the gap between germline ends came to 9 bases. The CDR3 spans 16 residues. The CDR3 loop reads CASSQEEGVGANVLTF. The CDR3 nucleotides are TGCGCCAGCAGCCAAGAGGAAGGCGTTGGGGCCAACGTCCTGACTTTC.

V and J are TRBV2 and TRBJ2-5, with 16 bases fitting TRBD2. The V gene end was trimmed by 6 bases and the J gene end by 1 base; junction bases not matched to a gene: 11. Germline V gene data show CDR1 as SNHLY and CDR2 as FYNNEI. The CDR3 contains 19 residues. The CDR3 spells CASSDGTSGGARPQETQYF. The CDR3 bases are TGTGCCAGCAGCGACGGGACTAGCGGGGGGGCCCGCCCCCAAGAGACCCAGTACTTC.